One sample yielded the 7 T cell receptor beta chains listed below, sequenced in a study of cytomegalovirus exposure and HLA in healthy donors. Amplification used 60 Vbeta primers and 13 Jbeta primers. Measured with immunoSEQ multiplex PCR; TCRdb has only the in-frame clones, and not every one. Found here are tens of thousands of clones, roughly 70% of them singletons; the top ten hold under 15%. What was sequenced was PBMCs. Every receptor here comes from a man aged 65 to 79 in good health and CMV-seronegative.

The genes are TRBV18 and TRBJ1-2, with 7 bases fitting TRBD1. Looked up from germline, CDR1 is KGHSH and CDR2 is LQKENI. This CDR3 has 14 residues. V lost 3 bases, J lost 6 bases, and 7 bases stayed unmatched. CDR3 protein: CASSPVTGLDGYTF. The CDR3, as DNA: TGTGCCAGCTCACCCGTGACAGGGTTGGATGGCTACACCTTC.

Here the CDR3 DNA reads TGTGCCAGCAGCAAGGGAGGTTCGACCACCAGGGGGGAGCTGTTTTTT. This translates into CASSKGGSTTRGELFF. This chain joins TRBV9 and TRBJ2-2, with a possible D match to TRBD2 (6 bases). The CDR3 is 16 amino acids. V lost 4 bases, J lost 8 bases, and 21 bases lay in between. Per the germline V gene, CDR1 is SGDLS and CDR2 is YYNGEE.

This sequence joins TRBV11-2 and TRBJ1-2; maybe TRBD1 (6 bases). In germline, CDR1 is SGHAT, CDR2 FQNNGV. V was trimmed by 4 bases and J by 3 bases, leaving 9 bases between them. This CDR3 is built from 13 residues. The CDR3 bases are TGTGCCAGCAGCTACCGGACAGACTATGGCTACACCTTC. Translated, it gives CASSYRTDYGYTF.

This clone is a singleton in its sample. This chain uses TRBV7-2 with TRBJ2-5, with D possibly TRBD2 on 5 matching bases. The CDR3 length is 13 residues. V shed 4 bases and J shed 5 bases, with 11 bases lying between them. Germline V gene lookup returns CDR1 SGHTA and CDR2 FQGNSA. CDR3 sequence reads: CASSSDQRETQYF. The CDR3 bases are TGTGCCAGCAGCTCGGACCAGCGGGAGACCCAGTACTTC.

The CDR3 sequence: CASSIGAVGDQPQHF. The CDR3 region has the DNA TGTGCCAGTAGTATAGGGGCGGTCGGGGATCAGCCCCAGCATTTT. The rearrangement uses TRBV19 and TRBJ1-5; D remains ambiguous. The V and J ends lost 1 base and 5 bases respectively, with 12 bases between them. In germline, CDR1 is LNHDA, CDR2 SQIVND (reference sequence). The CDR3 has 15 residues.

This rearrangement joins TRBV4-2 to TRBJ2-3, with TRBD2 matching 11 bases. The CDR3 extends over 18 amino acids. Germline CDR1 is LGHNA and CDR2 is YNFKEQ. Trimming took 0 bases from V and 0 from J; bases not matched to a gene: 5. As DNA, the CDR3 is TGTGCCAGCAGCCAAGATGATAGCGGGAGGGATAGCACAGATACGCAGTATTTT. Translated, it gives CASSQDDSGRDSTDTQYF.

The rearrangement joins TRBV5-8 to TRBJ2-7; D possibly corresponds to TRBD1 (6 bases). The CDR3 runs to 15 residues. CDR1 and CDR2 from the germline V gene are SGHTS and YDEGEE. V was trimmed by 3 bases and J by 0 bases, leaving 13 bases between them. DNA of the CDR3: TGTGCCAGCAGCTACGACAGGATGAACTCCTACGAGCAGTACTTC. Translated, it gives CASSYDRMNSYEQYF.